The following is a TCR beta chain sequence with its context. Its target is not known. The sample is drawn from a study of shared clonotypes between healthy human individuals. Study observations and caveats: Lower generation probabilities were found for non-shared clonotypes than for those shared by all four donors. Donor scarcity curtailed the genetic and exposure-history diversity represented herein.

Positive CCR7 selection of CD45RO-negative cells yielded the naive CD8 cells, and terminally differentiated effector memory CD45RA+ cells were excluded. All donors qualified as healthy HIV-negative adults and had experienced no recent acute infections or vaccinations. Sequencing was performed with immunoSEQ multiplex PCR; in TCRdb, only in-frame clones are kept and a portion is missing. This repertoire shows about 580,000 clones, nearly 98% found once; its top ten account for 0.25% to 0.35%. V shed 7 bases, J shed 4 bases, and the junction held 6 bases outside the gene matches. CDR1 and CDR2 (germline): SQVTM, ANQGSEA. The CDR3 extends over 12 amino acids.

Sequencing was performed on naive CD8+ T cells sorted from blood. The chain joins TRBV29-1 to TRBJ2-7; 8 bases map to TRBD2. This clonotype originated in a man younger than 40 in good health. CDR3 loop: CSASGGRYEQYF. Here the CDR3 DNA reads TGCAGCGCGTCGGGGGGGAGGTACGAGCAGTACTTC.